This T cell receptor (beta chain) was recorded in a study of blood T cell repertoires in COVID-19. Looking at the study overall: Spain, Italy and the United States supplied samples that represented acute and convalescent COVID-19. The analysed material was cDNA or gDNA that came from T cells, B-cell-depleted T cells, or PBMCs.

Germline V lookup: CDR1 SGHVS, CDR2 FQNEAQ. Trimming left V 0 bases short and J 7 bases short, with 22 bases between. CDR3 length: 17 residues. As originally analysed: Using reference gene primer amplification, nucleated cell counts were estimated. Only in-frame clones appear in the TCRdb table, and some are missing; sequencing was by immunoSEQ multiplex PCR. V, J and clone size are those of that table, while D and trimming were read from the DNA. The sample has some 160,000 clones, about four fifths seen once; the top ten hold roughly 2%. The sequenced sample was peripheral blood. The sequence was collected from a woman older than 75 with acute or convalescent COVID-19. The chain joins TRBV7-8 to TRBJ2-7; a possible D gene is TRBD1 (5 bases). The DNA for the CDR3 is TGTGCCAGCAGCTTAGCCACCAACATAGGGGTTCCGCGGGAGCAGTACTTC. Amino acids: CASSLATNIGVPREQYF.